This T cell receptor beta chain was found in a study of CD8 T cells in Susac syndrome (dated 2019 in TCRdb). Context from the whole study: The study used repertoire sequencing to test whether antigen drove CD8+ T cell activation and differentiation in Susac syndrome.

Peripheral blood CD8+ and CD4+ T cells from healthy donors, Susac syndrome patients and multiple sclerosis patients were profiled using high-throughput TCR beta sequencing. Healthy donors were age- and sex-matched controls. Bulk CD8+ and CD4+ T cells were purified by magnetic negative isolation, while CD8+ TEMRA cells were enriched using FACS. Blood was drawn into EDTA tubes, processed within 24 hours, and PBMCs were isolated by density gradient centrifugation. PBMCs intended for TCR sequencing were cryopreserved in liquid nitrogen and were subsequently thawed in a 37 degrees C water bath. A purity of at least 90% was achieved for sorted or isolated CD4+, CD8+ and CD8+ TEMRA cells. Reading from cysteine to phenylalanine, the CDR3 counts 17 amino acids. Only the CDR3 region is kept as DNA, spanning 51 bases read in frame from base 1. V is pruned by 3 bases and J by 3 bases, leaving 9 bases of the junction without a gene match. From a lookup of the germline V gene, CDR1 and CDR2 are MGHRA and YSYEKL.

The study at large found these results: The number of individuals in the TCR sequencing and HLA analysis was recognized as being relatively small.

RNA was extracted using the RNeasy kit, and about 0.5 to 1 ug of the RNA was reverse transcribed with random hexamers. The immunoSEQ multiplex PCR assay, covering 54 Vbeta and 13 Jbeta segments, was used to amplify TCR beta CDR3 regions. PCR amplification bias was corrected using a synthetic template baseline for primer optimization and computational correction. In the source study's methods: Reads were assigned to V, D and J genes according to IMGT and analyzed in immunoSEQ Analyzer, with only productive sequences retained. Clonality was calculated as one minus the Shannon entropy normalized by log2 of the number of productive unique sequences. Public and private clones were assessed among the 100 most prevalent clones of each patient and control. Clones were defined as Susac-specific when absent from the healthy and MS cohorts, from 1052 published viral clones and from other ImmuneACCESS disease sequences. TCRdb trimmed public reads at Q25 via fastp, called clones via MiXCR and kept in-frame beta chains. Merged by CDR3 protein, the rows form single entries marked with the most common genes and DNA. The V and J calls shown here were made by TCRdb, not taken from the authors' results. The sample records 95,000 to 150,000 distinct CDR3 sequences, around 94% of which are singletons. The top ten clonotypes cover over 0.065% of the sample.

Of note for this clonotype: Its antigen is not yet known. There are no base qualities to consult, and no much larger clone falls within one base.

The source of this sequence is a human donor in good health. This receptor chain uses TRBV4-1 and TRBJ2-1; 9 bases in between match TRBD2. Source material: CD4+ T cells from PBMCs. The CDR3 protein sequence reads: CASSHSIAGEVYNEQFF. The nucleotides read TGCGCCAGCAGCCATTCTATAGCGGGAGAAGTCTACAATGAGCAGTTCTTC.